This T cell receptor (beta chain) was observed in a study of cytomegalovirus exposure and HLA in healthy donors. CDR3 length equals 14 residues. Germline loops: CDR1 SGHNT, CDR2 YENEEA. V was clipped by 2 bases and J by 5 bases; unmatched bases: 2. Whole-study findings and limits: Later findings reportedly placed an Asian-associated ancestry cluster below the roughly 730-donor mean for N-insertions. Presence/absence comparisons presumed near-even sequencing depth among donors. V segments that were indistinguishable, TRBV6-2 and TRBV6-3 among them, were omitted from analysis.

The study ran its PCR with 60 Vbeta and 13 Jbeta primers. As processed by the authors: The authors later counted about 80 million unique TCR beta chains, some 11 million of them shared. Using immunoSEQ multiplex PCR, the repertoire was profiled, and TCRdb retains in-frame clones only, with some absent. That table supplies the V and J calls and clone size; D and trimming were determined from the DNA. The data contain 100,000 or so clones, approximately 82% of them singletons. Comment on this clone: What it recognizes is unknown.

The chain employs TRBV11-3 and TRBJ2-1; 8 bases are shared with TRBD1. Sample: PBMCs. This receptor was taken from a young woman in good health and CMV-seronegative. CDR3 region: CASSLPGQDNEQFF. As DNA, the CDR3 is TGTGCCAGCAGCTTACCGGGACAGGACAATGAGCAGTTCTTC.